Presented here are 10 T cell receptor beta chains from one specimen sequenced in a study of cytomegalovirus exposure and HLA in healthy donors (TCRdb year 2017). Libraries were constructed by the immunoSEQ multiplex PCR assay. For the multiplex PCR, a mixture combining 60 forward primers for TCR Vbeta segments and 13 reverse primers for TCR Jbeta segments was used. This immuneACCESS table, as held by TCRdb, lists in-frame sequences with V and J called but not all clones. Of the missing ones, under half trace to an unresolved V gene in checked studies; the others have no known cause. This specimen's table enumerates about 140,000 clones. Together, the top ten hold roughly 2.7% of the sample. Sequences were obtained from PBMCs. The receptors come from a man aged 40-55 years in good health and CMV-seronegative.

This rearrangement joins TRBV29-1 to TRBJ1-2; 8 nucleotides align to TRBD1. Germline V CDR1 and CDR2: SQVTM, ANQGSEA. The CDR3 runs to 14 residues. With 4 bases clipped from V and 6 bases from J, the junction kept 10 bases outside the gene matches. CDR3 nucleotides: TGCAGCGTTGTTATGAGACAGGGGATCCATGGCTACACCTTC. This codes for CSVVMRQGIHGYTF.

This chain links TRBV13 with TRBJ1-3, with D tentatively TRBD1 (5 bases). The CDR3 loop spans 17 amino acids. Germline assignment: CDR1 PRHDT and CDR2 FYEKMQ (reference sequence). V lost 4 bases and J lost 0, with 16 bases in between. In DNA form, the CDR3 reads TGTGCCAGCAGCTCTACGGACAACGTTCGCTCTGGAAACACCATATATTTT. This translates into CASSSTDNVRSGNTIYF.

The V and J genes are TRBV9 and TRBJ1-5; 7 nucleotides align to TRBD1. CDR3 length equals 16 residues. Trimming at V came to 0 bases and at J to 5 bases, leaving 8 bases not matched to a gene. In germline, CDR1 is SGDLS, CDR2 YYNGEE. CDR3 sequence reads: CASSVEEGALDQPQHF. As DNA, the CDR3 is TGTGCCAGCAGCGTAGAGGAGGGGGCGCTGGATCAGCCCCAGCATTTT. Variable domain in full (rest from reference TRBV9 and TRBJ1-5): DSGVTQTPKHLITATGQRVTLRCSPRSGDLSVYWYQQSLDQGLQFLIQYYNGEERAKGNILERFSAQQFPDLHSELNLSSLELGDSALYFCASSVEEGALDQPQHFGDGTRLSIL.

The rearrangement links TRBV11-2 to TRBJ2-1; D call uncertain. The CDR3 is made up of 16 amino acids. Trimming removed 3 bases at V and 0 bases at J, with 12 bases between. Germline lookup yields CDR1 SGHAT and CDR2 FQNNGV. CDR3: CASSFRGKTSYNEQFF. The DNA for the CDR3 is TGTGCCAGCAGCTTTCGAGGAAAGACCTCCTACAATGAGCAGTTCTTC.

The chain combines TRBV6-1 with TRBJ1-6, with D possibly matching TRBD1 (5 bases). V lost 2 bases, J lost 9 bases, and 11 bases lay in between. Germline V gene sequence: CDR1 MNHNS, CDR2 SASEGT. This CDR3 is built from 14 residues. The DNA for the CDR3 is TGTGCCAGCAGTGAACGCCTAAGGGGTTCACCCCTCCACTTT. It yields the protein CASSERLRGSPLHF.

The J gene is TRBJ2-5, the V gene TRBV7-9, with D tentatively TRBD1 (7 bases). The germline CDR1 and CDR2 sequences are SEHNR and FQNEAQ (reference sequence). V shed 3 bases and J shed 1 base, with 18 bases lying between them. This CDR3 comprises 17 residues. DNA for the CDR3: TGTGCCAGCAGCTTTCGCGGGACAGCCGTTGGCCAAGAGACCCAGTACTTC. Translation gives CASSFRGTAVGQETQYF.

The rearrangement uses TRBV14 and TRBJ2-7; D remains unclear. V shed 4 bases and J shed 2 bases, with 6 bases lying between them. Germline-derived CDR1 and CDR2 are SGHDN and FVKESK. The CDR3 runs to 12 residues. The DNA for the CDR3 is TGTGCCAGCAGCCTGGCAGCCTACGAGCAGTACTTC. This translates into CASSLAAYEQYF.

The CDR3 DNA follows: TGTGCCAGCAGCGTAGAGGGTGGAGGTTTCTCGGGCACAGATACGCAGTATTTT. It encodes CASSVEGGGFSGTDTQYF. This chain joins TRBV9 and TRBJ2-3; D may be TRBD2 (5 bases). CDR3 length: 18 amino acids. V lost 0 bases and J lost 1, with 18 bases in between. Germline CDR1 and CDR2: SGDLS and YYNGEE. The full variable domain, completed using reference TRBV9 and TRBJ2-3, is DSGVTQTPKHLITATGQRVTLRCSPRSGDLSVYWYQQSLDQGLQFLIQYYNGEERAKGNILERFSAQQFPDLHSELNLSSLELGDSALYFCASSVEGGGFSGTDTQYFGPGTRLTVL.

V and J are TRBV9 and TRBJ2-7, with D maybe TRBD1 (5 bases). This CDR3 is 15 amino acids long. Germline V CDR1 and CDR2: SGDLS, YYNGEE. The germline V and J ends were trimmed by 0 bases and 2 bases, with 12 bases remaining between them. The CDR3 loop reads CASSVDGDRPYEQYF. For the CDR3, the DNA is TGTGCCAGCAGCGTAGACGGAGACAGACCCTACGAGCAGTACTTC.

The chain employs TRBV2 and TRBJ1-1, with D hard to call. The CDR3 is 14 amino acids. The germline V gene has CDR1 SNHLY and CDR2 FYNNEI. V was pared by 8 bases and J by 1 base, with 14 bases between. CDR3 nucleotide sequence: TGTGCCAGCCAAGTGGGAGGACCGAACACTGAAGCTTTCTTT. It translates to CASQVGGPNTEAFF.